This T cell receptor beta chain was sequenced in a study of blood T cell repertoires in COVID-19 (TCRdb year 2020). Regarding the complete study: The collaborator samples originated in the United States, Italy and Spain and spanned the acute and convalescent phases of COVID-19. The material from the prospective study consisted of cDNA or gDNA derived from T cells, B-cell-depleted T cells, or PBMCs. Deeply sampled blood TCRbeta repertoires from subjects exposed to, actively infected with, or recovered from COVID-19 were included in the dataset. The repertoires were released in a freely available public database meant as a resource for research on the immune response to SARS-CoV-2. The samples were drawn from two sources: the first 160 participants of the ongoing ImmuneRACE study, and about 1,300 subjects contributed by 6 global collaborators. Nearly every sample came with metadata listing a de-identified subject ID, COVID-19 status, age in years and sex. Where available, HLA class I and class II types were taken from metadata supplied by the sample provider and were not determined by assay-based typing.

General conclusions and limits of the study: The quantity of clinical and demographic metadata differed by source and by participant and was supplied without curation.

TCRbeta CDR3 regions were amplified from genomic DNA using the immunoSEQ Assay, a bias-controlled multiplex PCR. The original methods were these. Within the assay, amplification of reference gene primers was used to estimate how many nucleated cells each sample contained. Sequence reads were collapsed and filtered to measure the absolute abundance of every unique TCRbeta CDR3 rearrangement. For each sample, productive Simpson clonality was calculated as the square root of Simpson's diversity index across productive rearrangements. TCRdb's version of the immuneACCESS table is confined to in-frame rearrangements and falls short of the full clone set. An unresolved V gene accounts for under half of the shortfall where checked; the remainder is of unknown origin. V, J and clone size are those of that table, while D and trimming were read from the DNA. In all, the sample holds 200,000 to 300,000 clones, and approximately 86% of those were seen once. About 2% of the sample lies in the top ten.

About this clone itself: Its target antigen remains unknown. No base-level quality is on record; no much larger clone is a single base apart.

Whole blood was collected in K2EDTA tubes by collaborating institutions according to the institutions' own protocols. For TCRbeta analysis, collaborator samples were shipped as frozen whole blood, as isolated PBMCs, or as DNA extracted from either sample type. This TCR derives from a man aged 30-40 years with active or convalescent COVID-19. Input material: peripheral blood.

At the DNA level, the sequence is TGTCCTGGGAGCGCATGGAGTCTCGGGAACTATGGCTACACCTTC. The translation is CPGSAWSLGNYGYTF. The chain was built from TRBV22-1 and TRBJ1-2. TRBV22-1 is flagged as a pseudogene. From its cysteine to its phenylalanine, the CDR3 spans 15 amino acids. Only the CDR3 region is kept as DNA, spanning 45 bases read in frame from base 1.